The 7 T cell receptor beta chains below were found in one sample sequenced in a study of vaccination effects on CD4 cells after COVID-19. TCRdb's copy holds only in-frame clones and misses some; the assay was immunoSEQ multiplex PCR. Of 20,000 to 30,000 clones in the sample, 69% were seen once. These TCRs' antigens remain unknown. Under the ViraFEST assay, PBMC were stimulated with viral peptide pools so that antigen-specific CD4+ T cells expanded. Sequencing was performed afterwards. After less than 11 days in culture, the CD4+ T cells were isolated. Subjects were given two BNT162b2 or mRNA-1273 vaccine doses. The sequences come from CD4+ T cells from PBMCs cultured with SARS-CoV-2 spike peptides, collected after COVID-19 vaccination. Every receptor here comes from a human donor who received a COVID-19 vaccine.

Written as DNA, the CDR3 is TGTGCCAGTAAACTAGCGGGGACCAATGAGCAGTTCTTC. Protein sequence: CASKLAGTNEQFF. This chain links TRBV19 with TRBJ2-1, with 10 bases identical to TRBD2. This CDR3 contains 13 residues. The V gene's germline CDR1 is LNHDA and CDR2 SQIVND (reference sequence). The trim removed 7 bases at V and 6 bases at J, leaving 3 bases unmatched. Full variable domain (outside the CDR3, taken from reference TRBV19 and TRBJ2-1): DGGITQSPKYLFRKEGQNVTLSCEQNLNHDAMYWYRQDPGQGLRLIYYSQIVNDFQKGDIAEGYSVSREKKESFPLTVTSAQKNPTAFYLCASKLAGTNEQFFGPGTRLTVL.

The V call is TRBV6-5, the J call TRBJ1-1; TRBD1 might be the D (5 bases). Germline CDR1 reads MNHEY; CDR2 reads SVGAGI. The V and J ends lost 0 bases and 6 bases respectively, with 11 bases between them. CDR3 length: 14 amino acids. For the CDR3, the DNA is TGTGCCAGCAGTTACTCCTTAGGGGCTTCTGAAGCTTTCTTT. Protein sequence: CASSYSLGASEAFF.

In this sample, this clone turned up a few times. The chain links TRBV6-6 to TRBJ2-7, with D tentatively TRBD1 (6 bases). V was clipped by 8 bases and J by 4 bases, with 18 bases between them. Germline V gene lookup returns CDR1 MNHNY and CDR2 SVGAGI (reference sequence). The CDR3 covers 14 residues. CDR3 amino acids: CASRRFGQKYEQYF. The DNA of the CDR3 is TGTGCCAGCCGACGATTCGGACAGAAATACGAGCAGTACTTC.

V usage is TRBV5-1 and J usage is TRBJ2-1, with 10 bases fitting TRBD2. The germline gives CDR1 SGHRS, CDR2 YFSETQ. The junction had 8 bases not matched to a gene; V was cut back by 3 bases and J by 8 bases. There are 15 residues in the CDR3. The CDR3 reads CASSWERGGHDEQFF. CDR3 bases: TGCGCCAGCAGCTGGGAGCGGGGGGGCCATGATGAGCAGTTCTTC.

This clone is medium-sized by share. V usage is TRBV7-7 and J usage is TRBJ2-1; the D gene could be TRBD1 or TRBD2 (5 bases each). Germline CDR1 SSHAT, CDR2 FNYEAQ (reference sequence). The CDR3 runs to 16 residues. Between the trimmed V and J ends, which lost 4 bases and 2 bases, there was a span of 15 bases. CDR3 region: CASSSGRTIAYNEQFF. For the CDR3, the DNA is TGTGCCAGCAGCTCGGGACGGACAATAGCCTACAATGAGCAGTTCTTC.

The chain recombines TRBV20-1 with TRBJ2-1; 10 bases are a match to TRBD2. Germline trimming cut 3 bases from V and 2 bases from J; bases unmatched to any gene: 4. This CDR3 is 15 amino acids long. CDR1 and CDR2 from the germline V gene are DFQATT and SNEGSKA (reference sequence). CDR3 amino acids: CSASPSGRPYNEQFF. CDR3 in DNA: TGCAGTGCTAGTCCTAGCGGGAGACCCTACAATGAGCAGTTCTTC.

This chain links TRBV5-1 with TRBJ2-3, with 15 nucleotides matching TRBD2. V lost 2 bases to trimming and J lost 0 bases; unmatched junction nucleotides: 4. The CDR3 consists of 18 residues. Looked up from germline, CDR1 is SGHRS and CDR2 is YFSETQ. CDR3 DNA: TGCGCCAGCAGCTTTGGGACTAGCGGGAGGACGAGCACAGATACGCAGTATTTT. This codes for CASSFGTSGRTSTDTQYF.